This entry describes one TCR beta chain. This clone's antigen is unknown. No quality values exist for individual bases; no much larger clone is one base distant. TCRbeta CDR3 regions were amplified from genomic DNA by means of the immunoSEQ Assay, a bias-controlled multiplex PCR. On the authors' methods: The number of nucleated cells in each sample was estimated by amplification of reference gene primers within the assay. To quantify the absolute abundance of each unique TCRbeta CDR3 rearrangement, sequence reads were collapsed and filtered. For each sample, productive Simpson clonality was calculated by taking the square root of Simpson's diversity index across productive rearrangements. Held by TCRdb, this immuneACCESS table contains in-frame sequences only and omits some clones. Under half of the omission traces to an unresolved V gene where checked; the cause of the rest is unknown. That table is the source of V, J and clone size, and D and trimming were worked out from the DNA. Counted in this sample were 200,000 or so clones; roughly 85% of them appeared once. 10% to 12% of the sample lies in the top ten.

Participants in the prospective study were aged about 18 to 100 years, lived in 24 United States geographic areas, and enrolled through a virtual design. Cohort assignment in the prospective study relied on participant-reported clinical history from a screening survey and a study questionnaire. Recovered participants in ImmuneRACE Cohort 3 were defined as having two consecutive negative NP/OP PCR tests, clearance from a healthcare professional, or resolution of symptoms. In the prospective study, whole blood, serum and a nasopharyngeal or oropharyngeal swab were collected from each participant by mobile phlebotomists. Over a 2-month period, participants in the prospective study had the option of providing additional blood draws and questionnaires. Before DNA extraction, blood samples from the prospective study were shipped at room temperature or frozen. This sample is drawn from a study of blood T cell repertoires in COVID-19 (TCRdb year 2020). Concerning the study at large: Samples from collaborators originated in the United States, Italy and Spain and spanned both the acute and convalescent phases of COVID-19. The material from the prospective study consisted of cDNA or gDNA derived from T cells, B-cell-depleted T cells, or PBMCs. Subjects who had been exposed to COVID-19, were actively infected with it, or had recovered from it provided the deeply sampled blood TCRbeta repertoires that made up the dataset. A freely available public database, intended as a resource for researchers studying the immune response to SARS-CoV-2, is where the repertoires were released. The samples were drawn from two sources: the first 160 participants of the ongoing ImmuneRACE study, and 1,200 or so subjects contributed by 6 global collaborators. The sample metadata nearly always contained a de-identified subject ID, COVID-19 status, age in years and sex. Where available, HLA class I and class II types were obtained from metadata supplied by the sample provider rather than from assay-based typing. The investigation overall reported the following: Clinical and demographic metadata were provided uncurated, with the amount varying by source and participant.

The CDR3 starts with the cysteine, ends with the phenylalanine, and has 15 residues. Only the CDR3 DNA is retained, 45 bases long and in frame from the first base. According to the germline V gene, CDR1 reads MNHEY and CDR2 reads SVGAGI. At the junction V is shortened by 4 bases and J by 4 bases; bases outside the gene matches: 5. The rearrangement joined TRBV6-5 to TRBJ1-5; 9 nucleotides in the junction match TRBD1. The TCR originated in a man younger than 45 who had recovered from COVID-19. The sequenced sample consisted of PBMCs or T cells enriched from blood (not recorded which). The CDR3 reads CASSSGTGTNQPQHF. The nucleotides are TGTGCCAGCAGTTCCGGGACAGGGACTAATCAGCCCCAGCATTTT.